This entry concerns a single T cell receptor beta chain. Its cognate antigen is unknown. This sample stems from a study of STAT3 mutations in large granular lymphocyte leukemia. Findings and caveats of the study: Samples missed the first appearance of the clone. Every T-LGLL patient had at least one immunodominant TCRbeta clonotype.

This CDR3 comprises 13 residues. V lost 3 bases to trimming and J lost 4 bases, with 10 bases between them. The germline CDR1 and CDR2 sequences are SGHDT and YYEEEE. Libraries were prepared by immunoSEQ multiplex PCR; TCRdb keeps only in-frame clonotypes and omits some of them. The top ten hold 33% of the sample, which has roughly 5,400 clones, about 93% seen once. Source material: peripheral blood mononuclear cells. The sequence derives from a man aged 55 to 70 with T-cell large granular lymphocyte leukemia. Some clones in this sample may be carry-over from other donors' samples. The gene calls are TRBV5-6 and TRBJ1-2, with D hard to call. CDR3 region: CASSSVQSYGYTF. For the CDR3, the DNA is TGTGCCAGCAGCTCCGTCCAGTCCTATGGCTACACCTTC.